The 10 T cell receptor beta chains below were found in one sample sequenced in a study of cytomegalovirus exposure and HLA in healthy donors (dated by TCRdb to about 2017). The library was prepared using the immunoSEQ multiplex PCR assay. For the multiplex PCR, a mixture combining 60 forward primers for TCR Vbeta segments and 13 reverse primers for TCR Jbeta segments was used. In TCRdb, the immuneACCESS table is reduced to in-frame sequences with V and J assigned. These tables do not hold every clone; where another copy was compared, an unresolved V gene accounts for under half, and the others remain unexplained. The sample has under 75,000 clones on record, 74% of them singletons. The ten top clones hold approximately 10% of the sample. The sequenced sample consisted of PBMCs. Every receptor here comes from a human donor in good health.

The chain links TRBV5-1 to TRBJ2-7; D possibly corresponds to TRBD1 (6 bases). Germline V lookup: CDR1 SGHRS, CDR2 YFSETQ. Trimming stripped 0 bases from V and 3 bases from J, with 10 bases between. This CDR3 is 14 amino acids long. This CDR3 is CASSLGQVNYEQYF. In DNA, the CDR3 is TGCGCCAGCAGCTTGGGACAGGTAAACTACGAGCAGTACTTC.

The table lists this clone with a few counts. The chain couples TRBV19 to TRBJ2-2; maybe TRBD2 (5 bases). Trimming took 5 bases from V and 6 from J, leaving 13 bases between them. Germline V gives CDR1 LNHDA, CDR2 SQIVND (reference sequence). The CDR3 loop spans 14 amino acids. CDR3 in amino acids: CASSGDYRPGELFF. In DNA form, the CDR3 reads TGTGCCAGTAGTGGCGACTATCGCCCCGGGGAGCTGTTTTTT.

The gene calls are TRBV18 and TRBJ1-3, with a possible D match to TRBD1 (6 bases). The CDR3 has 17 amino acids. V lost 1 base to trimming and J lost 0 bases, with 13 bases between them. CDR1 is KGHSH, CDR2 LQKENI, per germline. The DNA of the CDR3 is TGTGCCAGCTCACCACAGGACAGTCGGTTCTCTGGAAACACCATATATTTT. Protein sequence: CASSPQDSRFSGNTIYF.

The chain links TRBV30 to TRBJ1-1; 7 bases match TRBD1. The CDR3 covers 15 residues. The J segment lost 3 bases and the V segment lost 2 bases, leaving 9 bases of the junction unmatched. Germline-derived CDR1 and CDR2 are GTSNPN and SVGIG (reference sequence). CDR3 region: CAWSPTGRGYTEAFF. As DNA, the CDR3 is TGTGCCTGGAGTCCCACGGGCAGGGGGTACACTGAAGCTTTCTTT.

V usage is TRBV18 and J usage is TRBJ1-1; D ambiguous. Trimming took off 3 bases at V and 1 base at J, with 6 bases between the two ends. The germline CDR1 and CDR2 sequences are KGHSH and LQKENI. The CDR3 consists of 13 residues. CDR3 amino acids: CASSPQANTEAFF. CDR3 sequence (DNA): TGTGCCAGCTCACCTCAAGCGAACACTGAAGCTTTCTTT.

This clone has just a few counts. The chain recombines TRBV6-5 with TRBJ2-3; D may be TRBD1 (6 bases). This CDR3 region has 14 residues. V lost 4 bases, J lost 1 base, and 9 bases lay in between. CDR1 and CDR2 (germline): MNHEY, SVGAGI. The chain's CDR3 is CASSLQGGTDTQYF. CDR3 nucleotide sequence: TGTGCCAGCAGTTTACAGGGCGGCACAGATACGCAGTATTTT.

V is TRBV5-1 and J is TRBJ2-5; D might be TRBD2 (6 bases). The CDR3 is made up of 14 amino acids. The V and J ends lost 3 bases and 5 bases respectively, with 14 bases between them. Germline V CDR1 and CDR2: SGHRS, YFSETQ. CDR3 residues: CASSSRDSYETQYF. CDR3 sequence (DNA): TGCGCCAGCAGCTCCCGGGACTCCTACGAGACCCAGTACTTC.

The genes are TRBV15 and TRBJ2-5; D uncertain. V was pared by 3 bases and J by 2 bases, with 7 bases between. This CDR3 contains 13 residues. The germline V gene encodes CDR1 LNHNV and CDR2 YYDKDF (reference sequence). The CDR3 here is CATSRRAQETQYF. The DNA of the CDR3 is TGTGCCACCAGCAGGAGAGCTCAAGAGACCCAGTACTTC.

This rearrangement joins TRBV9 to TRBJ1-4; D is unresolved. This CDR3 comprises 12 residues. Germline values: CDR1 SGDLS, CDR2 YYNGEE. The ends were cut back, 0 bases at V and 10 bases at J, with 7 bases in the middle. The CDR3 sequence: CASSVEEGKLFF. In nucleotides, the CDR3 is TGTGCCAGCAGCGTAGAGGAGGGAAAACTGTTTTTT.

CDR3 bases: TGTGCCAGCAGCTACCCGACTGGAGGGGAAGGGGCCAACGTCCTGACTTTC. Protein sequence: CASSYPTGGEGANVLTF. The chain links TRBV7-3 to TRBJ2-6; a possible D gene is TRBD2 (6 bases). The germline V and J ends were trimmed by 4 bases and 4 bases, with 17 bases remaining between them. CDR1 is SGHTA and CDR2 is FQGTGA in the germline V gene. This CDR3 has 17 residues.